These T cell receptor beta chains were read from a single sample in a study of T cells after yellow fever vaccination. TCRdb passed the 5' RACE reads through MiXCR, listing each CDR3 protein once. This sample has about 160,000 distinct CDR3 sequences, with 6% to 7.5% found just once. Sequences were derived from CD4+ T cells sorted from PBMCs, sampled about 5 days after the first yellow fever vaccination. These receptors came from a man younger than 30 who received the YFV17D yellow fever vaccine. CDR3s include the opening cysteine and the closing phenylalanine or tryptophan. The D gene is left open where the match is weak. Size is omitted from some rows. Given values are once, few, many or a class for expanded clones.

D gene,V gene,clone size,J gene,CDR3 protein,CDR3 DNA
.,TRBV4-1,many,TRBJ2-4,CASSQDLAMGKNIQYF,TGCGCCAGCAGCCAAGATCTCGCTATGGGCAAAAACATTCAGTACTTC
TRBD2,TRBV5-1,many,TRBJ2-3,CASSLGGGAGTQYF,TGCGCCAGCAGCTTGGGCGGGGGTGCGGGTACGCAGTATTTT
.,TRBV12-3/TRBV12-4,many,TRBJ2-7,CASSWPPQTYEQYF,TGTGCCAGCAGTTGGCCACCGCAGACCTACGAGCAGTACTTC
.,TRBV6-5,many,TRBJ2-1,CASSYDSTGGEQFF,TGTGCCAGCAGTTACGATAGCACAGGCGGGGAGCAGTTCTTC
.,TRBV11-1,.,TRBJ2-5,CASSPRWEKETQYF,TGTGCCAGCAGCCCCCGTTGGGAAAAAGAGACCCAGTACTTC
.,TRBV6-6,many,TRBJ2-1,CASRQTNEQFF,TGTGCCAGCAGGCAGACCAATGAGCAGTTCTTC
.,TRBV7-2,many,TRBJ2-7,CASSIWGAITYEQYF,TGTGCCAGCAGCATCTGGGGGGCAATAACCTACGAGCAGTACTTC
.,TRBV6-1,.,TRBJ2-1,CASSEGSGVEQFF,TGTGCCAGCAGTGAGGGATCCGGGGTTGAGCAGTTCTTC
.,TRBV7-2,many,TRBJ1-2,CASSLGGANYGYTF,TGTGCCAGCAGCTTAGGGGGGGCTAACTATGGCTACACCTTC
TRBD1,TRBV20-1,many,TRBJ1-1,CSATRQGEKAFF,TGCAGTGCTACCAGACAGGGAGAAAAAGCTTTCTTT
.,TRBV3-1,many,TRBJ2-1,CASSQGRRSEQFF,TGTGCCAGCAGCCAAGGAAGGCGGAGTGAGCAGTTCTTC
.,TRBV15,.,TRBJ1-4,CATSRGVVEKLFF,TGTGCCACCAGCAGAGGGGTTGTTGAAAAACTGTTTTTT
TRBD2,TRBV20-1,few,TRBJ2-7,CSAHFAGGYEQYF,TGCAGTGCCCACTTTGCGGGGGGTTACGAGCAGTACTTC
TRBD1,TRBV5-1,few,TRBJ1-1,CASSEGQGWNTEAFF,TGCGCCAGCAGCGAAGGACAGGGGTGGAACACTGAAGCTTTCTTT
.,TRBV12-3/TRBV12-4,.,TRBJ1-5,CASSLIPQPQHF,TGTGCCAGCAGTTTGATCCCCCAGCCCCAGCATTTT
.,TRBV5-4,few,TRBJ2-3,CASSLDQRGTDTQYF,TGTGCCAGCAGCTTGGATCAGCGGGGCACAGATACGCAGTATTTT
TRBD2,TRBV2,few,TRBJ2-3,CASRASSGGTDTQYF,TGTGCCAGCAGGGCCTCTAGCGGGGGCACAGATACGCAGTATTTT
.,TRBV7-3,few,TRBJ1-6,CASSLQTGPNSPLHF,TGTGCCAGCAGCTTACAGACAGGCCCAAACTCACCCCTCCACTTT
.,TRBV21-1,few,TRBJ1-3,CASLRGELSSGNTIYF,TGTGCCAGCCTTCGGGGGGAATTAAGCTCTGGAAACACCATATATTTT
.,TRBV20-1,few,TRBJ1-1,CSGSVSITEAFF,TGCAGTGGCTCGGTCAGCATCACTGAAGCTTTCTTT
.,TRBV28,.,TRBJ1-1,CASGLYRTEAFF,TGTGCCAGCGGTTTATATCGTACTGAAGCTTTCTTT
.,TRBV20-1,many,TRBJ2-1,CSASELAEKRGEQFF,TGCAGTGCTAGTGAGCTAGCAGAAAAACGGGGTGAGCAGTTCTTC
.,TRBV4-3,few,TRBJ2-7,CASSQEPQGTGYEQYF,TGCGCCAGCAGCCAAGAGCCCCAGGGTACGGGCTACGAGCAGTACTTC
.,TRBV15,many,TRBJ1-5,CATSRDRGSNQPQHF,TGTGCCACCAGCAGAGACAGGGGTAGCAATCAGCCCCAGCATTTT
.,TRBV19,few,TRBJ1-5,CASRGGSNQPQHF,TGTGCCAGTAGAGGCGGGAGCAATCAGCCCCAGCATTTT
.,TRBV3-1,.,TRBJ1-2,CASSPTGSVYGYTF,TGTGCCAGCAGCCCCACAGGGTCGGTCTATGGCTACACCTTC
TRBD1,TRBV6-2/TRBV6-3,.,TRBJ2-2,CTSSPRTGNTGELFF,TGTACCAGCAGTCCCCGGACAGGGAACACCGGGGAGCTGTTTTTT
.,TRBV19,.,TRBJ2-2,CASNLDLNTGELFF,TGTGCCAGTAATTTGGACTTAAACACCGGGGAGCTGTTTTTT
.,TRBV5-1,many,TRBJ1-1,CASSLEGGVTEAFF,TGCGCCAGCAGCTTGGAAGGGGGTGTCACTGAAGCTTTCTTT
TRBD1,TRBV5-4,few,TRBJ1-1,CASSPLGQFNTEAFF,TGTGCCAGCAGTCCGCTGGGACAGTTCAACACTGAAGCTTTCTTT
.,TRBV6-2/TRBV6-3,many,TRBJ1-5,CASSTWWAVNSNQPQHF,TGTGCCAGCAGCACCTGGTGGGCTGTCAATAGCAATCAGCCCCAGCATTTT